The T cell receptor beta chain under discussion was sequenced for a study of blood T cell repertoires in COVID-19. Study-wide context: COVID-19 samples from acute and convalescent phases originated in the United States, Italy and Spain. Sample material is recorded as cDNA or gDNA derived from T cells, B-cell-depleted T cells, or PBMCs.

The authors' processing: Amplification of reference gene primers was used by the study to estimate nucleated cell counts. TCRdb's table, derived via immunoSEQ multiplex PCR, lists solely in-frame clones and lacks some. Clonal size and the V and J genes are those of that table, whereas D and trimming came from the DNA. This sample carries approximately 120,000 clones, around 88% of them seen once, and the ten largest clones take around 17%. J was trimmed by 3 bases and V by 6 bases; bases with no gene match: 3. Per germline, CDR1 SQVTM and CDR2 ANQGSEA. The CDR3 consists of 13 residues. The TCR was taken from a woman aged 45-65 years who had recovered from COVID-19. The specimen sequenced was peripheral blood. The V and J genes are TRBV29-1 and TRBJ2-7; 12 bases are a match to TRBD1. CDR3 sequence: CSVGDRGLYEQYF. The CDR3 DNA reads as TGCAGCGTCGGGGACAGGGGGCTCTACGAGCAGTACTTC.